What follows are 23 T cell receptor beta chains derived from one specimen sequenced in a study of blood T cell repertoires in COVID-19. Repertoires were generated with immunoSEQ multiplex PCR, while TCRdb's copy carries only in-frame clones and drops some. The sample has about 45,000 clones, about 88% seen once. The sequenced sample was peripheral blood. These receptors were obtained from a man aged 70 or older with active COVID-19.

This clone was picked up one time. The CDR3 region has the DNA TGTGCCAGCAGCCCTTTCGGCAGGGGCGTAACCGATGAGCAGTTCTTC. This codes for CASSPFGRGVTDEQFF. The chain is built from TRBV7-2 and TRBJ2-1, with D perhaps matching TRBD1 (6 bases). V was pared by 5 bases and J by 8 bases, with 22 bases between. Germline CDR1 reads SGHTA; CDR2 reads FQGNSA. The CDR3 covers 16 residues.

The CDR3 DNA follows: TGTGCCAGCAGTTACTCCCTGACAGGGGGCGATGGCTACACCTTC. It encodes CASSYSLTGGDGYTF. The genes are TRBV6-2 or TRBV6-3 and TRBJ1-2; 10 bases are a match to TRBD1. With V trimmed by 0 bases and J by 6 bases, 4 bases remained unmatched. Germline V gene data show CDR1 as MNHEY and CDR2 as SVGEGT. The CDR3 is 15 residues long.

This chain links TRBV6-5 with TRBJ1-6; 7 bases match TRBD1. The CDR3 runs 15 residues. Germline CDR1 and CDR2: MNHEY and SVGAGI. V trimming: 7 bases; J trimming: 9 bases; junction bases outside the gene matches: 12. The CDR3 here is CASTLGGVSSSPLHF. The CDR3 DNA sequence: TGTGCCAGCACCTTAGGGGGCGTCTCGAGTTCACCCCTCCACTTT.

The chain recombines TRBV6-5 with TRBJ1-1; no clear D gene. The CDR3 totals 13 residues. V was clipped by 8 bases and J by 2 bases, with 12 bases between them. Germline CDR1 and CDR2: MNHEY and SVGAGI. CDR3 loop: CASLRTGNTEAFF. The CDR3 bases are TGTGCCAGCCTTCGGACTGGCAACACTGAAGCTTTCTTT.

The V call is TRBV5-8, the J call TRBJ2-2, with TRBD2 identical over 7 bases. V was pared by 0 bases and J by 1 base, with 3 bases of the junction left unmatched. This CDR3 spans 16 amino acids. The V gene's germline CDR1 is SGHTS and CDR2 YDEGEE. CDR3 amino acids: CASSLGLAVNTGELFF. The CDR3, as DNA: TGTGCCAGCAGCTTGGGGCTAGCGGTGAACACCGGGGAGCTGTTTTTT.

The rearrangement links TRBV5-4 to TRBJ1-3; D not certain. V shed 1 base and J shed 4 bases, with 12 bases lying between them. CDR1 SGHNT and CDR2 YYREEE come from the germline V gene (reference sequence). This CDR3 comprises 15 residues. This CDR3 reads CASSLMMGGGNTIYF. Here the CDR3 DNA reads TGTGCCAGCAGCTTGATGATGGGAGGCGGAAACACCATATATTTT.

This clone was recorded only once. This chain joins TRBV27 and TRBJ2-2; D may be TRBD1 (5 bases). The germline V and J ends were trimmed by 3 bases and 4 bases, with 9 bases remaining between them. The CDR3 extends over 14 amino acids. Per germline, CDR1 MNHEY and CDR2 SMNVEV (reference sequence). The DNA of the CDR3 is TGTGCCAGCAGTTTCCAGGGTCGCACCGGGGAGCTGTTTTTT. Its translation: CASSFQGRTGELFF.

The gene calls are TRBV28 and TRBJ2-7; D perhaps matches TRBD2 (5 bases). Trimming left V 7 bases short and J 1 base short, with 14 bases between. The CDR3 has 14 amino acids. Germline V gene lookup returns CDR1 MDHEN and CDR2 SYDVKM. CDR3 coding DNA: TGTGCCAGCATTTGGGCCCGGGGATCCTACGAGCAGTACTTC. Amino acids: CASIWARGSYEQYF.

The V and J genes are TRBV7-2 and TRBJ2-3; D might be TRBD2 (6 bases). Trimming shortened V by 4 bases and J by 4 bases, and 12 bases separated the two germline ends. CDR3 length: 14 residues. The germline CDR1 and CDR2 sequences are SGHTA and FQGNSA. Here the CDR3 DNA reads TGTGCCAGCAGCTCCCCGACTAGTGCAGATACGCAGTATTTT. Protein: CASSSPTSADTQYF.

The rearrangement uses TRBV5-1 and TRBJ1-6, with 9 positions matching TRBD1. V shed 3 bases, J shed 8 bases, and the junction held 3 bases outside the gene matches. Germline-derived CDR1 and CDR2 are SGHRS and YFSETQ. The CDR3 is made up of 14 amino acids. CDR3 residues: CASSWTGAYSPLHF. In nucleotides, the CDR3 is TGCGCCAGCAGCTGGACAGGGGCCTATTCACCCCTCCACTTT.

CDR3 region: CASTYFRGHANEQFF. CDR3 nucleotide sequence: TGTGCCAGCACCTATTTCAGGGGGCATGCCAATGAGCAGTTCTTC. The genes are TRBV6-5 and TRBJ2-1, with TRBD1 identical over 8 bases. CDR1 is MNHEY and CDR2 is SVGAGI in the germline V gene. With 7 bases clipped from V and 6 bases from J, the junction kept 11 bases outside the gene matches. CDR3 length: 15 residues.

V and J are TRBV19 and TRBJ2-1, with 11 bases identical to TRBD2. The length of the CDR3 is 17 residues. Unmatched junction bases numbered 8, after V lost 3 bases and J lost 4 bases. Per the germline V gene, CDR1 is LNHDA and CDR2 is SQIVND (reference sequence). The DNA for the CDR3 is TGTGCCAGTAGTATCCTTAGGACTAGCGGGCTTTACAATGAGCAGTTCTTC. Its translation is CASSILRTSGLYNEQFF.

This rearrangement joins TRBV6-5 to TRBJ2-1, with a possible D match to TRBD1 (6 bases). V was clipped by 5 bases and J by 3 bases, with 11 bases between them. Germline lookup yields CDR1 MNHEY and CDR2 SVGAGI. The CDR3 spans 14 residues. The CDR3 DNA follows: TGTGCCAGCAGTAGAGACAGGTACTACAATGAGCAGTTCTTC. This gives the protein CASSRDRYYNEQFF.

The chain has TRBV6-4 and TRBJ2-1, with TRBD2 matching over 10 bases. The CDR3 loop spans 14 amino acids. V shed 6 bases, J shed 4 bases, and the junction held 3 bases outside the gene matches. Germline V gene data show CDR1 as MRHNA and CDR2 as SNTAGT. The CDR3 protein is CASRKLAGYNEQFF. The CDR3 coding sequence is TGTGCCAGCAGAAAACTAGCGGGATACAATGAGCAGTTCTTC.

The V gene is TRBV5-1, the J gene TRBJ2-1, with D perhaps TRBD1 (5 bases). V lost 0 bases, J lost 1 base, and 8 bases lay in between. Germline assignment: CDR1 SGHRS and CDR2 YFSETQ. The CDR3 loop spans 15 amino acids. CDR3 bases: TGCGCCAGCAGCTTGGACAGGTTATCCTACAATGAGCAGTTCTTC. Its translation: CASSLDRLSYNEQFF.

The DNA of the CDR3 is TGTGCCTGGAGTGTACTCGATACGCAGTATTTT. This gives the protein CAWSVLDTQYF. The chain is built from TRBV30 and TRBJ2-3; D remains unclear. With 0 bases removed from V and 6 bases from J, the gap between germline ends came to 4 bases. Germline CDR1 and CDR2: GTSNPN and SVGIG (reference sequence). This CDR3 is built from 11 residues.

The chain is built from TRBV28 and TRBJ1-1; 10 bases are shared with TRBD1. The CDR3 contains 16 residues. The V gene's germline CDR1 is MDHEN and CDR2 SYDVKM. Unmatched junction bases numbered 8, after V lost 3 bases and J lost 4 bases. DNA of the CDR3: TGTGCCAGCAGTTTCTCCGGGACAGGGGACGGCACTGAAGCTTTCTTT. As protein: CASSFSGTGDGTEAFF.

V usage is TRBV4-3 and J usage is TRBJ2-1; TRBD2 aligns across 8 bases. Germline trimming cut 1 base from V and 1 base from J; bases unmatched to any gene: 0. This CDR3 contains 15 residues. Germline loops: CDR1 LGHNA, CDR2 YSLEER. CDR3 loop: CASSQAGGSYNEQFF. The CDR3 coding sequence is TGCGCCAGCAGCCAAGCGGGAGGGTCCTACAATGAGCAGTTCTTC.

The V and J genes are TRBV11-2 and TRBJ2-7; weak D call: TRBD2 (5 bases). The V end lost 0 bases, the J end lost 5 bases, and 20 bases lay between the germline ends. From germline, CDR1 is SGHAT and CDR2 FQNNGV. This CDR3 is 17 amino acids long. CDR3 nucleotides: TGTGCCAGCAGCTTAGATAGGGTAGGACTGCTTTTCGACGAGCAGTACTTC. Protein: CASSLDRVGLLFDEQYF. Filled out from reference TRBV11-2 and TRBJ2-7, the complete variable domain reads EAGVAQSPRYKIIEKRQSVAFWCNPISGHATLYWYQQILGQGPKLLIQFQNNGVVDDSQLPKDRFSAERLKGVDSTLKIQPAKLEDSAVYLCASSLDRVGLLFDEQYFGPGTRLTVT.

This clone was seen more than once but under ten times. The chain employs TRBV13 and TRBJ2-1; possibly TRBD1 for D (5 bases). Germline loops: CDR1 PRHDT, CDR2 FYEKMQ (reference sequence). The CDR3 loop spans 17 amino acids. V dropped 5 bases and J dropped 6 bases, with 23 bases sitting between them. CDR3 region: CASSPIPQGSTVNEQFF. CDR3 bases: TGTGCCAGCAGCCCGATACCCCAGGGTTCTACGGTCAATGAGCAGTTCTTC.

This clone was observed a single time. This chain links TRBV5-5 with TRBJ2-7; D call uncertain. Trimming took 0 bases from V and 6 from J, leaving 10 bases between them. CDR1 is SGHKS and CDR2 is YYEKEE in the germline V gene (reference sequence). This CDR3 is built from 13 residues. The CDR3 sequence is CASSLAWQSEQYF. The CDR3 bases are TGTGCCAGCAGCTTGGCTTGGCAGTCCGAGCAGTACTTC.

The table lists this clone with a count of one. The rearrangement uses TRBV18 and TRBJ2-7; no clear D gene. Germline V gives CDR1 KGHSH, CDR2 LQKENI. The CDR3 totals 15 residues. V lost 0 bases to trimming and J lost 0 bases, with 9 bases between them. CDR3 coding DNA: TGTGCCAGCTCACCACCGACGGGTAGCTCCTACGAGCAGTACTTC. Amino acid sequence: CASSPPTGSSYEQYF.

V and J are TRBV21-1 and TRBJ1-5. TRBV21-1 is described as a pseudogene. The CDR3 consists of 13 residues. The CDR3 loop reads CASLRAGIQPQHF. For the CDR3, the DNA is TGTGCCAGCCTTAGGGCGGGGATTCAGCCCCAGCATTTT.